This TCR beta chain originates from a study of Ad26.COV2.S vaccination and SARS-CoV-2 variants. Study-wide context: The donor belonged to the COV1001 Ad26.COV2.S trial arm.

Treatment meaning: 15 to 20 received Ad26.COV2.S at low or high dose, single or two shots; five or six received placebo; per-sample allocation not given. Samples were taken on day 63 after the first vaccine or placebo injection. Study observations and caveats: Spike-specific responses of CD8+ and CD4+ T cells were reported to display substantial breadth after vaccination. The TCR breadth and depth analyses may have produced an underestimate of total T cell responses. Non-spike TCR breadth was similar in vaccine and placebo recipients.

Points on this clone: Its antigen is unidentified.

Method: immunoSEQ multiplex PCR; TCRdb's copy keeps in-frame clones and lacks some. This sample carries some 390,000 clones, about nine tenths of them seen once, and the ten largest clones take under 2%. J was trimmed by 1 base and V by 4 bases; bases with no gene match: 14. The CDR3 loop spans 18 amino acids. CDR1 and CDR2 from the germline V gene are SGHDN and FVKESK. This chain connects TRBV14 to TRBJ2-7; 9 positions agree with TRBD1. The starting material was peripheral blood, obtained in a trial of Ad26.COV2.S vaccine versus placebo. This clonotype was sampled from a person between 18 and 60 years old who received the Ad26.COV2.S COVID-19 vaccine or a placebo. The CDR3 spells CASSRLARTGGASYEQYF. CDR3 coding DNA: TGTGCCAGCAGCCGCCTCGCGCGCACAGGGGGCGCGTCCTACGAGCAGTACTTC.